This T cell receptor (beta chain) is drawn from a study of identical twins. CDR1 SGDLS and CDR2 YYNGEE come from the germline V gene. V was clipped by 0 bases and J by 10 bases, with 8 bases between them. The CDR3 is 12 amino acids. TCRdb processed the 5' RACE reads anew with MiXCR; each CDR3 protein has one entry. The sample includes about 900,000 distinct CDR3 sequences, 12% of them seen just once. Findings and limits, study-wide: There is a chance that invariant MAIT and iNKT cells partially muddied zero-insertion analyses. Sequences that were out-of-frame, alpha and twin-shared displayed an excess of low generation probability. Reduced insertions were recorded for abundant cord blood beta clonotypes, with no such pattern in memory repertoires. Models predicted less out-of-frame TCR alpha sharing in monozygotic twins than was found.

This clonotype was observed many times. The target antigen is unknown. A further study also used this sample, focusing on yellow fever vaccine responses in identical twins.

The chain links TRBV9 to TRBJ2-1; perhaps TRBD1 as D (5 bases). Source material: PBMCs. The TCR was taken from a woman aged 18 to 35 in good health. As DNA, the CDR3 is TGTGCCAGCAGCGTAGTGGGGCGGGAGCAGTTCTTC. Residues: CASSVVGREQFF.